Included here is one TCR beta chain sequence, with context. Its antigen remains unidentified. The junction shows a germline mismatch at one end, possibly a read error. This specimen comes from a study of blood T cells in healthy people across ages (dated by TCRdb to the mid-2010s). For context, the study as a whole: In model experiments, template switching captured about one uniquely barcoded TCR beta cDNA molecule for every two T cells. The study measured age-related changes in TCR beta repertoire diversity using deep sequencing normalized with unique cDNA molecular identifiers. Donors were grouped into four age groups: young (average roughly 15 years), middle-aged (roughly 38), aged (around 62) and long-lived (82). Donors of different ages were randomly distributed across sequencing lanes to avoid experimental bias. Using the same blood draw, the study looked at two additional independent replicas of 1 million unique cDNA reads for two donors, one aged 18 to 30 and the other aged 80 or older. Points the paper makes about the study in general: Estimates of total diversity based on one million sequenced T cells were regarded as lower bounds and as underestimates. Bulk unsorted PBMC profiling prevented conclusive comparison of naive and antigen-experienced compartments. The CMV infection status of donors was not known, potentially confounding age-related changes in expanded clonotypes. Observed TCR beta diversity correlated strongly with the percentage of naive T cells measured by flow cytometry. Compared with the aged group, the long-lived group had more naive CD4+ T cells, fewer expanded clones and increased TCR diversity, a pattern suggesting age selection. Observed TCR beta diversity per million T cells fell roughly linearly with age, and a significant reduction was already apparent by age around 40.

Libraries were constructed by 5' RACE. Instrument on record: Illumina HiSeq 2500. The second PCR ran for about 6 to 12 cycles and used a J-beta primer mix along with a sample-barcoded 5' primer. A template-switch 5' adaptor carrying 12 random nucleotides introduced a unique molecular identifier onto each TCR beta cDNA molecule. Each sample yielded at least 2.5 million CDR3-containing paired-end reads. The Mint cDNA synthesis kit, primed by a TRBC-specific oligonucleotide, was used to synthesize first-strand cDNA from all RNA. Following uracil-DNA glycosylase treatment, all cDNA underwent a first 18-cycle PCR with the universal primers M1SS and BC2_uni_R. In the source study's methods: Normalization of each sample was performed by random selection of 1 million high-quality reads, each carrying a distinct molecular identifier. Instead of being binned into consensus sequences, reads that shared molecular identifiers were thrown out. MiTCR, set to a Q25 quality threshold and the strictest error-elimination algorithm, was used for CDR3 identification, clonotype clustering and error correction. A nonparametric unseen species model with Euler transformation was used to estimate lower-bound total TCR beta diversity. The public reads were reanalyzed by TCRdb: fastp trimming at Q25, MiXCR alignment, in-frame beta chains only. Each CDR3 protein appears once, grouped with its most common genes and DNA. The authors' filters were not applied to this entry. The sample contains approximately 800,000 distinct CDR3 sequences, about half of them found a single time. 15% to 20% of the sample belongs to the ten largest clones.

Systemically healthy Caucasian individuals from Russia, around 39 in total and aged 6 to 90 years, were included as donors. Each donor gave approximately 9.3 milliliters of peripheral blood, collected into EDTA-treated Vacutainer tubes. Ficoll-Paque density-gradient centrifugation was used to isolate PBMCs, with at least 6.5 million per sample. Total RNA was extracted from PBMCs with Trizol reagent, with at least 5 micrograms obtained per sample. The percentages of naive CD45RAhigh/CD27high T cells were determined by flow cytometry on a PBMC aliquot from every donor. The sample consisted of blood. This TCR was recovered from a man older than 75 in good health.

The DNA is as follows: TGCAGCGTTGAGAGACAGTCCACAGATACGCCGTATTTT. Translated, this gives CSVERQSTDTPYF. The chain links TRBV29-1 with TRBJ2-3, and the D gene may be TRBD1, 5 bases matching. From the cysteine through the phenylalanine, the CDR3 covers 13 amino acids. Just the 39-base CDR3 DNA is kept, in frame starting at base 1. The germline V gene yields SQVTM for CDR1 and ANQGSEA for CDR2.